The subject of this entry is one T cell receptor beta chain. The antigen remains unidentified. Primed by a sample-barcoded 5' primer and a J-beta primer mix, a second PCR proceeded for about 6 to 12 cycles. Each cDNA molecule received a tag from a template-switch adaptor that had 12 random nucleotides. One entry per CDR3 protein, called by TCRdb with MiXCR from the 5' RACE reads. This sample carries about 1.1 million distinct CDR3 sequences, more than 30% of them seen once, and the ten largest clones take less than 15%. The data belong to a study of blood T cells in healthy people across ages. Sample donors were healthy Caucasian individuals that came from Russia, aged roughly 6 to 100. Study findings and constraints: TCR beta diversity tracked closely with naive T cell percentage.

Specimen: blood. This TCR was sampled from a man in his late teens or twenties in good health.

For the CDR3, the DNA is TGTGCCAGCAGCTTAGTCCCGGTACCTCAAGAGACCCAGTACTTC. This encodes CASSLVPVPQETQYF. The rearrangement uses TRBV7-2 and TRBJ2-4; D remains unclear. The J call may be incorrect, as the DNA end agrees better with TRBJ2-5. Germline values: CDR1 SGHTA, CDR2 FQGNSA. The CDR3 has 15 residues.